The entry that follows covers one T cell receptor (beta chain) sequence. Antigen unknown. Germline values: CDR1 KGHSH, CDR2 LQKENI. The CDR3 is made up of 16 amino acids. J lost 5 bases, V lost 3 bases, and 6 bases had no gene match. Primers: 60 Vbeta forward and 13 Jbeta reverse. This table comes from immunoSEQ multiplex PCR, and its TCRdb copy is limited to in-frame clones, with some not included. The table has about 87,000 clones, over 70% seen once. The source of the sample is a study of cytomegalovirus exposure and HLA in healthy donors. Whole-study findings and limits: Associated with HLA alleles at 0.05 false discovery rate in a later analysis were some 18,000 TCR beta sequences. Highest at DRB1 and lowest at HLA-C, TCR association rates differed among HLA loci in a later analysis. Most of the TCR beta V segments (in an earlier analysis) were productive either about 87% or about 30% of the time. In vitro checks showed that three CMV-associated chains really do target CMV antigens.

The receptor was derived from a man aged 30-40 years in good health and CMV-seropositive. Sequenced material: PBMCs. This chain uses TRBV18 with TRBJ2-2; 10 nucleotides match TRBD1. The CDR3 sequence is CASSPSGTGATGELFF. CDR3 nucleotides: TGTGCCAGCTCACCTTCCGGGACAGGGGCTACCGGGGAGCTGTTTTTT. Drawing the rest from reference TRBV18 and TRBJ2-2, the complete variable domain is NAGVMQNPRHLVRRRGQEARLRCSPMKGHSHVYWYRQLPEEGLKFMVYLQKENIIDESGMPKERFSAEFPKEGPSILRIQQVVRGDSAAYFCASSPSGTGATGELFFGEGSRLTVL.